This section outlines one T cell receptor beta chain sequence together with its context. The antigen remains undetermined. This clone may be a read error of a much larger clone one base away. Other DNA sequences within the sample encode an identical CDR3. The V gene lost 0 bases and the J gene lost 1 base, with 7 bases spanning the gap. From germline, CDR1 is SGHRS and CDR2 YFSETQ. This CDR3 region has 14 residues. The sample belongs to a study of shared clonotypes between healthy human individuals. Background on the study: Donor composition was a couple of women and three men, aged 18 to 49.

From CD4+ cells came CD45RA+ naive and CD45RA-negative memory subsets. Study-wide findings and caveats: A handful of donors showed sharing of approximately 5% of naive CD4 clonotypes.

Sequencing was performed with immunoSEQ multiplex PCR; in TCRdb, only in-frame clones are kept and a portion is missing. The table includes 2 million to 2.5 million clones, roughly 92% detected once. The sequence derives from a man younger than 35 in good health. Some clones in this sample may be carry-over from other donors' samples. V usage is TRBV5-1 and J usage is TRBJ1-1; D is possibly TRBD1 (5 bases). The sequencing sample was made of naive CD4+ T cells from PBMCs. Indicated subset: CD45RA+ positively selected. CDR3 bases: TGCGCCAGCAGCTTGGTCAGGGCGAACACTGAAGCTTTCTTT. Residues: CASSLVRANTEAFF.